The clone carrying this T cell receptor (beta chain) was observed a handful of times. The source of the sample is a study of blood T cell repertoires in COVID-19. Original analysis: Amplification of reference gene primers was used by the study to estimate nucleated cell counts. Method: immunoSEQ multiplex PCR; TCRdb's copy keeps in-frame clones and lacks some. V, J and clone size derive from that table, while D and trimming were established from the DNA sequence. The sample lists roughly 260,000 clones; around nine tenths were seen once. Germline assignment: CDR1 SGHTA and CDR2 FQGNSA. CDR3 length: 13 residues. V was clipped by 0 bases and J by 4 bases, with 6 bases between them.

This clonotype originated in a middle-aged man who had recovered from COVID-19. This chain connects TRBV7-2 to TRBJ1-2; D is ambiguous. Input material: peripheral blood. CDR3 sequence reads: CASSLAGVYGYTF. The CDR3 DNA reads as TGTGCCAGCAGCTTAGCGGGCGTCTATGGCTACACCTTC.